This is a list of T cell receptor beta chains from one sample in a study of tumor and adjacent non-tumor tissue in lung cancer. TCRdb re-derived calls from the multiplex PCR reads in MiXCR, one entry per CDR3 protein. The sample has about 110,000 distinct CDR3 sequences, over 55% seen once. Sequencing used distant non-tumor lung tissue. The source of these receptors is a man in his sixties with non-small cell lung cancer. Both conserved end residues are part of each CDR3. D genes are given only for firm matches. Some rows mark clone size as missing; the rest say once, few, many or name a class of expanded clone.

v_gene	j_gene	d_gene	abundance	CDR3nt	CDR3aa
TRBV4-1	TRBJ2-3	-	-	TGCGTCAGCAGCCCCTGGTCAGAGCGTACGGATACGCAGTATTTT	CVSSPWSERTDTQYF
TRBV12-3/TRBV12-4	TRBJ1-1	-	many	TGTGCCAGCTGTCGTAAACAAGGAGAGAACACTGAAGCTTTCTTT	CASCRKQGENTEAFF
TRBV4-2	TRBJ2-7	-	-	TGTGTCAGCAGCCAAGATATTGGCGGGACCTCCTACAAGCAGTACTTC	CVSSQDIGGTSYKQYF
TRBV12-3/TRBV12-4	TRBJ1-2	-	once	TGTGCCAGCAGTTCAGGAGGAGCCTATGGCTACATTTTC	CASSSGGAYGYIF
TRBV11-1	TRBJ2-1	TRBD1	-	TGTGCCAGCAACCTCCGGGACAGGGTGAATGAGCAGTTCTTC	CASNLRDRVNEQFF
TRBV11-2	TRBJ1-1	-	-	TGTGCCAGCAGCATCCCGATAGGGGTGAATACTGAAGCTTTCTTT	CASSIPIGVNTEAFF
TRBV11-3	TRBJ2-1	-	-	TGTGCCAACAGCTTTTCCATCAAGAGCTCCTACAATGAGCAGTTCTTC	CANSFSIKSSYNEQFF
TRBV2	TRBJ1-2	TRBD1	few	TGTGCCAGCAGCCCACAGGGGATTGAGGGCTACACCTTC	CASSPQGIEGYTF
TRBV4-2	TRBJ1-4	-	once	TGTGCCAGCAGACAAGATTCATCCCGGACGGGTGAAAAATTGTTTTTT	CASRQDSSRTGEKLFF
TRBV2	TRBJ2-2	-	many	TGTGCCAGCACAGGTACCGGGGAGCTGTTTTTT	CASTGTGELFF
TRBV5-1	TRBJ1-1	-	many	TGCGCCAGCAGCGACTCCGGGACACCGAACACTGAAGCTTTCTTT	CASSDSGTPNTEAFF
TRBV6-1	TRBJ1-2	-	many	TGTGCCAGCAGTGAAGAGGGGGGAGCTAACTATGGCTACACCTTC	CASSEEGGANYGYTF
TRBV7-9	TRBJ2-1	TRBD2	-	TGTGCCAGCAGCTCTTTACTAGCGGGGACCTACAATGGGCAGTTCTTC	CASSSLLAGTYNGQFF
TRBV12-3/TRBV12-4	TRBJ2-1	-	many	TGTGCCAGCAGTTTGCAGGGGTCCTACAATGAGCAGTTCTTC	CASSLQGSYNEQFF
TRBV10-2	TRBJ2-7	-	-	TGCGCCGGCAGAGCAACGGGGGCACCCTACGAGCAGCACTTC	CAGRATGAPYEQHF
TRBV4-3	TRBJ2-2	TRBD2	once	TGCTCCAGAAAGGGGCTGGCGGGGGATTACACCGGGGAGCTGTTTTTT	CSRKGLAGDYTGELFF
TRBV4-3	TRBJ2-3	TRBD1	-	TGTGCCAGCAGCCAAAACGGACAGGGCCTAGATACGCAGTATTTT	CASSQNGQGLDTQYF
TRBV4-3	TRBJ2-1	TRBD2	many	TGCGCCAGCAGCCACGGCTACCCTTTAGCGGGAGGCTCGAACAATGAGCAGTTCTTC	CASSHGYPLAGGSNNEQFF
TRBV6-2/TRBV6-3	TRBJ1-5	TRBD1	-	TGTGCCAGCAGTTCACTGGGACAGGGGGCCCTTTCACATTTT	CASSSLGQGALSHF
TRBV13	TRBJ1-2	TRBD1	-	TGTGCCAGCAGCCTGTCCCCAGGGGGCCGTGGCTACACCTTC	CASSLSPGGRGYTF
TRBV6-2/TRBV6-3	TRBJ1-2	-	-	TGTACCAGCAGAAACGGACAGCTTGGCTACACCTTC	CTSRNGQLGYTF
TRBV12-3/TRBV12-4	TRBJ2-7	-	-	TGTATCAGCAGTCCTTGCCAGGGGTCCTACGAGCAGTACTTC	CISSPCQGSYEQYF